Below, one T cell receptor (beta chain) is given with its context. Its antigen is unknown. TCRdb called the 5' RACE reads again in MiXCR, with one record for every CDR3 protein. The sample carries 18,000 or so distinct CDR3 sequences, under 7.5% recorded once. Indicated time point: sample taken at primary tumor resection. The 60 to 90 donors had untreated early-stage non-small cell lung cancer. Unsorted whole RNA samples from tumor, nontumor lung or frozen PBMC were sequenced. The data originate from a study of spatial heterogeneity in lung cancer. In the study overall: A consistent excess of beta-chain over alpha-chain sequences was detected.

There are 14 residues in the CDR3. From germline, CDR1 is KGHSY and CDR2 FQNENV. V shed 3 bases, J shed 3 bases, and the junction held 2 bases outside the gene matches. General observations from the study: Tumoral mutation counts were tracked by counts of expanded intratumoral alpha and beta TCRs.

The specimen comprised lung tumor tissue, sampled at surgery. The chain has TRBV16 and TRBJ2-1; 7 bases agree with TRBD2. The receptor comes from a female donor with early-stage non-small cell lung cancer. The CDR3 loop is CASSHGGSYNEQFF. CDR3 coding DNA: TGTGCCAGCAGCCATGGCGGGAGCTACAATGAGCAGTTCTTC.